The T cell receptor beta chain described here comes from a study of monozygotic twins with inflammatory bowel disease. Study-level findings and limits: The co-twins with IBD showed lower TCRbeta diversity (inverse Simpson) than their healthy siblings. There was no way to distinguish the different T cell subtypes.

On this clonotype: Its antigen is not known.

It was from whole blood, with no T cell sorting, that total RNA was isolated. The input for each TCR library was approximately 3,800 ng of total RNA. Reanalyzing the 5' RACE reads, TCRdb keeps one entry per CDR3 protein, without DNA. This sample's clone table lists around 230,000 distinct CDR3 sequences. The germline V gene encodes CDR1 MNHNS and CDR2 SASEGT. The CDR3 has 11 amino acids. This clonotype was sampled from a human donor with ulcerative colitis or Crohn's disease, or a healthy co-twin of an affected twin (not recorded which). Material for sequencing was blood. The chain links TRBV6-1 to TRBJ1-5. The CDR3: CASSEGQPQHF.